The 2 T cell receptor beta chains below come from one sample, sequenced in a study of T-cell reconstitution after alpha-beta-depleted transplantation in children. Unique molecular identifiers tagged the TCRbeta library. TCRdb reanalysed the PCR reads using MiXCR and keeps one entry per CDR3 protein. Of approximately 630,000 distinct CDR3 sequences listed, around 13% are singletons. The sample in question was PBMCs, obtained before TCRalphabeta/CD19-depleted stem cell transplant. These receptors all come from a girl aged 2 to 10 with congenital amegakaryocytic thrombocytopenia, due to receive a stem cell transplant.

This clonotype showed up many times. The chain couples TRBV7-9 to TRBJ2-7; TRBD2 agrees at 9 bases. V trimming: 5 bases; J trimming: 2 bases; junction bases outside the gene matches: 10. CDR3 length: 16 residues. Germline values: CDR1 SEHNR, CDR2 FQNEAQ (reference sequence). CDR3 sequence (DNA): TGTGCCAGCAGCCCGACCGGCGGGGGGGGAACCTACGAGCAGTACTTC. Translation gives CASSPTGGGGTYEQYF.

This clonotype appeared many times. J is TRBJ2-3 and V is TRBV6-5; D is ambiguous. Trimming removed 7 bases at V and 5 bases at J, with 7 bases between. Germline CDR1 reads MNHEY; CDR2 reads SVGAGI. The CDR3 covers 11 residues. The CDR3 region has the DNA TGTGCCAGCACACTCCGAGATACGCAGTATTTT. Residues: CASTLRDTQYF.